This is a list of T cell receptor beta chains from one sample in a study of post-analysis software for immune sequencing data. A single record per CDR3 protein comes from TCRdb applying MiXCR to the PCR reads. The sample gives roughly 540,000 distinct CDR3 sequences, 34% of which show up once; approximately 6% is in the top ten. The sequenced sample consisted of blood. The source of these receptors is a girl between 2 and 17 years old with multiple sclerosis. Each CDR3 is given with its conserved first and last residue. D genes are given only for firm matches. A row's size may be missing; if present it is once, few, many or a size class.

size: few; V: TRBV12-3/TRBV12-4; D: TRBD2; J: TRBJ2-5; DNA: TGTGCCAGCACCTGGGGACTAGCGGGGGTGGGCCAAGAGACCCAGTACTTC; CDR3: CASTWGLAGVGQETQYF
size: NA; V: TRBV20-1; D: TRBD1; J: TRBJ1-4; DNA: TGCAGTGCTATCCCGACAGGGGCGGGAAATAATGAAAAACTGTTTTTT; CDR3: CSAIPTGAGNNEKLFF
size: few; V: TRBV3-1; D: TRBD1; J: TRBJ2-3; DNA: TGTGCCAGCAGCCAAGATTGGACAGGGGTTGCAGATACGCAGTATTTT; CDR3: CASSQDWTGVADTQYF
size: NA; V: TRBV6-1; D: NA; J: TRBJ1-2; DNA: TGTGCCAGCAGTGAAGCGATCTGGGCAGGGATCTCCTATGGCTACACCTTC; CDR3: CASSEAIWAGISYGYTF
size: NA; V: TRBV20-1; D: NA; J: TRBJ2-7; DNA: TGCAGTGCGGAACCTAACGGGGAAACCTACGAGCAGTACTTC; CDR3: CSAEPNGETYEQYF
size: NA; V: TRBV20-1; D: TRBD2; J: TRBJ2-7; DNA: TGCAGTGCTAGAGATCGAGGTCTCGGGGCGGGGGGCCAGTACGAGCAGTACTTC; CDR3: CSARDRGLGAGGQYEQYF
size: NA; V: TRBV3-1; D: NA; J: TRBJ1-2; DNA: TGTGCCAGCAGCCAAGGAGCGGGGGCCAAGATCTACACCTTC; CDR3: CASSQGAGAKIYTF
size: NA; V: TRBV20-1; D: NA; J: TRBJ1-5; DNA: TGCAGTGCTAGGCGTGGGCATCAGCCCCAGCATTTT; CDR3: CSARRGHQPQHF
size: NA; V: TRBV7-2; D: NA; J: TRBJ2-1; DNA: TGTGCCAGCAGCTTAGCGGGTGTACGGGTTGAGCAGTTCTTC; CDR3: CASSLAGVRVEQFF
size: NA; V: TRBV20-1; D: NA; J: TRBJ1-2; DNA: TGCAGTGCAACAGGCCTCCGGTATGGCCACACCTTC; CDR3: CSATGLRYGHTF
size: NA; V: TRBV28; D: TRBD1; J: TRBJ1-2; DNA: TGTGCCAGCAGTCCCGACAGGGCCGTCCGGGGTGGCTACACCTTC; CDR3: CASSPDRAVRGGYTF
size: NA; V: TRBV6-2/TRBV6-3; D: NA; J: TRBJ2-2; DNA: TGTGCCAGCAGTTACTTCCCTAGGTCGAACACCGGGGAGCTGTTTTTT; CDR3: CASSYFPRSNTGELFF
size: NA; V: TRBV5-4; D: NA; J: TRBJ2-5; DNA: TGTGCCAGCAGCTTTTCCGCCACCAGGGGCAAGGAGACCCAGTACTTC; CDR3: CASSFSATRGKETQYF
size: NA; V: TRBV5-1; D: NA; J: TRBJ2-2; DNA: TGCGCCAGCAGCTTCACAGGCAGCCCGAACACCGGGGAGCTGTTTTTT; CDR3: CASSFTGSPNTGELFF
size: NA; V: TRBV15; D: TRBD1; J: TRBJ2-7; DNA: TGTGCCACCAGCAGAGCGGACAGGGGGCTTTGGGAGCAGTACTTC; CDR3: CATSRADRGLWEQYF
size: NA; V: TRBV6-5; D: TRBD1; J: TRBJ2-7; DNA: TGTGCCAGCAGCAGCGATGACAGGGGGATGGACGAGCAGTACTTC; CDR3: CASSSDDRGMDEQYF
size: NA; V: TRBV5-4; D: NA; J: TRBJ2-6; DNA: TGTGCCAGCAGCGCGGGACTGTCTGGGGCCAACGTCCTGACTTTC; CDR3: CASSAGLSGANVLTF
size: few; V: TRBV4-1; D: NA; J: TRBJ2-7; DNA: TGCGCCAGCAGCCAAGAACTTCAGGGGTGGTCCTACGAGCAGTACTTC; CDR3: CASSQELQGWSYEQYF
size: few; V: TRBV4-1; D: NA; J: TRBJ2-2; DNA: TGCGCCAGCAGCCAAGAACCGGGCTCCGGGGAGCTGTTTTTT; CDR3: CASSQEPGSGELFF
size: few; V: TRBV12-3/TRBV12-4; D: NA; J: TRBJ2-1; DNA: TGTGCCAGCAGTCCCGAGATGTCTCACCGGTTCTTC; CDR3: CASSPEMSHRFF
size: few; V: TRBV5-1; D: NA; J: TRBJ2-5; DNA: TGCGCCAGCAGCTTGGAGGAGAACAGGGTAGAGACCCAGTACTTC; CDR3: CASSLEENRVETQYF
size: NA; V: TRBV5-1; D: TRBD1; J: TRBJ2-3; DNA: TGCGCCAGCTGGCTCACAGGGGGCTCCGCTAGCACAGATACGCAGTATTTT; CDR3: CASWLTGGSASTDTQYF
size: many; V: TRBV29-1; D: NA; J: TRBJ2-3; DNA: TGCAGCGGGCAACAAGATACGCAGTATTTT; CDR3: CSGQQDTQYF
size: NA; V: TRBV5-1; D: NA; J: TRBJ2-5; DNA: TGCGCCAGCAGCTGCGGTCAGGGACAAGAGACCCAGTACTTC; CDR3: CASSCGQGQETQYF
size: NA; V: TRBV20-1; D: NA; J: TRBJ1-1; DNA: TGCAGTACTTCCGGACAGAAAGTTGAAGCTTTCTTT; CDR3: CSTSGQKVEAFF
size: few; V: TRBV29-1; D: TRBD1; J: TRBJ2-1; DNA: TGCAGCGTTGCTGGGGGGGACAGGGGGCGAGATGAGCAGTTCTTC; CDR3: CSVAGGDRGRDEQFF
size: few; V: TRBV20-1; D: TRBD2; J: TRBJ2-4; DNA: TGCAGTGCTAGCGAGGTAGCGGGGGCCGGTTTGGGAAACATTCAGTACTTC; CDR3: CSASEVAGAGLGNIQYF
size: NA; V: TRBV5-6; D: NA; J: TRBJ1-2; DNA: TGTGCCAGCAGCTTCGATCGGGGATACTATGGCTACACCTTC; CDR3: CASSFDRGYYGYTF
size: few; V: TRBV27; D: NA; J: TRBJ1-2; DNA: TGTGCCAGCAGAACAGGTGGTAGTTATGGCTACACCTTC; CDR3: CASRTGGSYGYTF
size: few; V: TRBV9; D: TRBD2; J: TRBJ2-1; DNA: TGTGCCAGCAGCGTAGCCCTAGCGGGGGTGGACAATGAGCAGTTCTTC; CDR3: CASSVALAGVDNEQFF
size: NA; V: TRBV20-1; D: NA; J: TRBJ2-7; DNA: TGCAGTGCTAGTGTCAGTCTGCGGGCCTACGAGCAGTACTTC; CDR3: CSASVSLRAYEQYF
size: many; V: TRBV7-6; D: NA; J: TRBJ2-3; DNA: TGTGCCAGCAGCCCCCGCCCTGGGGCTCTCCTAGATACGCAGTATTTT; CDR3: CASSPRPGALLDTQYF
size: NA; V: TRBV4-1; D: NA; J: TRBJ1-1; DNA: TGCGCCAGCAGCCAAGATTCGCGGGGCTGGGACACTGAAGCTTTCTTT; CDR3: CASSQDSRGWDTEAFF
size: few; V: TRBV9; D: NA; J: TRBJ2-7; DNA: TGTGCCAGCAGCGCGACAGGAAACTACGAGCAGTACTTC; CDR3: CASSATGNYEQYF
size: few; V: TRBV4-1; D: NA; J: TRBJ1-1; DNA: TGCGCCAGCAGCCGCACCCTAACAAGTGAAGCTTTCTTT; CDR3: CASSRTLTSEAFF
size: NA; V: TRBV5-1; D: TRBD2; J: TRBJ2-1; DNA: TGCGCCAGCAGCTTGGAAGCGGGGGTTATCCGGTACAATGAGCAGTTCTTC; CDR3: CASSLEAGVIRYNEQFF
size: few; V: TRBV7-8; D: NA; J: TRBJ2-1; DNA: TGTGCCAGCAGCCTCAGGGGACTCAATGAGCAGTTCTTC; CDR3: CASSLRGLNEQFF
size: few; V: TRBV20-1; D: NA; J: TRBJ2-5; DNA: TGCAGTTGGACGGGCGGTGAGACCCAGTACTTC; CDR3: CSWTGGETQYF
size: few; V: TRBV20-1; D: TRBD2; J: TRBJ2-3; DNA: TGCAGTGCTAGCAAGGGACTAGCGGGGGGAATAAGCACAGATACGCAGTATTTT; CDR3: CSASKGLAGGISTDTQYF
size: NA; V: TRBV6-1; D: NA; J: TRBJ1-2; DNA: TGTGCCAGCAGTGAAGCGGGGCTGCCGGACTATGGCTACACCTTC; CDR3: CASSEAGLPDYGYTF
size: NA; V: TRBV29-1; D: NA; J: TRBJ1-1; DNA: TGCAGCGTTGCCCCCGTGAACACTGAAGCTTTCTTT; CDR3: CSVAPVNTEAFF
size: once; V: TRBV18; D: TRBD2; J: TRBJ2-2; DNA: TGTGCCAGCTCACCTCTAGCGGGGGCCAACACCGAGGAGCTGTTTTTT; CDR3: CASSPLAGANTEELFF
size: NA; V: TRBV3-1; D: TRBD2; J: TRBJ2-1; DNA: TGTGCCAGCAGCCAAGCAACTAGCGTAGGGGAGCAGTTCTTC; CDR3: CASSQATSVGEQFF
size: NA; V: TRBV10-3; D: TRBD1; J: TRBJ2-1; DNA: TGTGCCATCAGTCGACAGGGATCCTACAATGAGCAGTTCTTC; CDR3: CAISRQGSYNEQFF
size: few; V: TRBV7-9; D: NA; J: TRBJ2-4; DNA: TGTGCCAGCAGCGCCGGGTCTGTCATTCAGTACTTC; CDR3: CASSAGSVIQYF